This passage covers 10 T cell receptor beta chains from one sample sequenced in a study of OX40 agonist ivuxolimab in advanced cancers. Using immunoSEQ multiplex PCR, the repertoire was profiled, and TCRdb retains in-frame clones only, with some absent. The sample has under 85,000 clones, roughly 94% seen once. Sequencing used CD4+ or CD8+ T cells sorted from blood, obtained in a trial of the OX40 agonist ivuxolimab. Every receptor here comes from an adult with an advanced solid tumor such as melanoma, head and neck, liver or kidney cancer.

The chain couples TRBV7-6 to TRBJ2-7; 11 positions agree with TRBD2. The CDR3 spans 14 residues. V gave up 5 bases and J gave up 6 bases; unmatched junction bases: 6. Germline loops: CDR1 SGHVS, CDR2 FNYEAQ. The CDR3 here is CASSELAGEGEQYF. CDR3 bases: TGTGCCAGCAGCGAACTAGCGGGAGAGGGCGAGCAGTACTTC.

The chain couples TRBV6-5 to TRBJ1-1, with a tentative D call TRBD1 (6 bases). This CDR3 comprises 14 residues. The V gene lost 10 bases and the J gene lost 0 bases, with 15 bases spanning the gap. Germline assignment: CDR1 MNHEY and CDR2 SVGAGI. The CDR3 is CATTGQRMNTEAFF. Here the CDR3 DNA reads TGTGCCACAACTGGACAGCGCATGAACACTGAAGCTTTCTTT.

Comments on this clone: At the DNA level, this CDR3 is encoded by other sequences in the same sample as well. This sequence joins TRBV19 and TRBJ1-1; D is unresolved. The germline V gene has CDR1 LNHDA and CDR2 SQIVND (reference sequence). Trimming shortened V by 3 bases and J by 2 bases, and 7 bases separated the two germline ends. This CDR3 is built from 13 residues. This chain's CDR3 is CASSIGVNTEAFF. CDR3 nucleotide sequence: TGTGCCAGTAGTATCGGGGTAAACACTGAAGCTTTCTTT.

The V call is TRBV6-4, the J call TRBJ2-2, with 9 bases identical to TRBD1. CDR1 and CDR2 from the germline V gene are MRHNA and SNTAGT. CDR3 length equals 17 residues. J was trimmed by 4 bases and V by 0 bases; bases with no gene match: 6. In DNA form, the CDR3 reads TGTGCCAGCAGTGACTCTTTTAGGACAGGGGCCACCGGGGAGCTGTTTTTT. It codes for CASSDSFRTGATGELFF.

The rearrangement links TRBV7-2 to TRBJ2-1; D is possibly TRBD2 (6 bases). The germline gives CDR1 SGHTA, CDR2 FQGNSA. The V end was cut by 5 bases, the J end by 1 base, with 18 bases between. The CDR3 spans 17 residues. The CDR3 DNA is TGTGCCAGCAGCATTATGCCAGCGGGTTCTTCCTACAATGAGCAGTTCTTC. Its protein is CASSIMPAGSSYNEQFF.

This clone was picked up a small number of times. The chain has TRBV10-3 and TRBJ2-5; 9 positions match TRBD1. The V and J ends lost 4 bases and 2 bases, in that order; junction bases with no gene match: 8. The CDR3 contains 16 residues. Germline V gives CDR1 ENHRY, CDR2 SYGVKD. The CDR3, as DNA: TGTGCCATCAGTGTTTTCGGGACAGGGTCGCAAGAGACCCAGTACTTC. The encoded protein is CAISVFGTGSQETQYF.

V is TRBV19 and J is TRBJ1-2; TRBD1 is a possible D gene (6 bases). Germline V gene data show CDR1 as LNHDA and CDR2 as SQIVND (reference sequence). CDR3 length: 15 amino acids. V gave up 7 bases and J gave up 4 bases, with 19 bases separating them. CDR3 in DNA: TGTGCCAGTATTGTGGGGGCCACGGATTTCTATGGCTACACCTTC. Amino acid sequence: CASIVGATDFYGYTF.

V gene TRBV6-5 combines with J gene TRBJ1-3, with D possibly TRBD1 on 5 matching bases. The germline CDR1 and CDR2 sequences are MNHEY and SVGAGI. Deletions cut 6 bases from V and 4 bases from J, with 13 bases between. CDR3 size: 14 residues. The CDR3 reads CASRFSGGGNTIYF. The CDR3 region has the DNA TGTGCCAGCAGGTTCTCCGGGGGAGGAAACACCATATATTTT.

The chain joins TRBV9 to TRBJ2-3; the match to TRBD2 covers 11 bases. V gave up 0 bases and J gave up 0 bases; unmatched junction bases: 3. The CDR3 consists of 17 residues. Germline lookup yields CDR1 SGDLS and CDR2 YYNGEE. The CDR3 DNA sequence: TGTGCCAGCAGCGTAGCGTCTAGCGGGGGGAGCACAGATACGCAGTATTTT. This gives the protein CASSVASSGGSTDTQYF. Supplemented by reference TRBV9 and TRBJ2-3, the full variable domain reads DSGVTQTPKHLITATGQRVTLRCSPRSGDLSVYWYQQSLDQGLQFLIQYYNGEERAKGNILERFSAQQFPDLHSELNLSSLELGDSALYFCASSVASSGGSTDTQYFGPGTRLTVL.

Written as DNA, the CDR3 is TGTGCCATCACCCCCCGAGCAGGGGACGACTATGGCTACACCTTC. Translating it yields CAITPRAGDDYGYTF. This chain uses TRBV10-3 with TRBJ1-2; TRBD1 might be the D (6 bases). Trimming left V 7 bases short and J 3 bases short, with 18 bases between. This CDR3 is built from 15 residues. Germline lookup yields CDR1 ENHRY and CDR2 SYGVKD.